This T cell receptor (beta chain) was sequenced in a study of blood T cell repertoires in COVID-19. Study summary: Samples representing acute and convalescent COVID-19 were sourced from the United States, Italy and Spain. From T cells, B-cell-depleted T cells, or PBMCs came the material, which was cDNA or gDNA.

V was shortened by 6 bases and J by 6 bases, with 15 bases between the two germline ends. The germline gives CDR1 LNHDA, CDR2 SQIVND (reference sequence). The length of the CDR3 is 14 residues. Original methodology: Reference gene primers were amplified, and this amplification served to estimate nucleated cell counts. TCRdb's copy holds only in-frame clones and misses some; the assay was immunoSEQ multiplex PCR. That table supplies the V and J calls and clone size; D and trimming were determined from the DNA. Of about 130,000 clones in the sample, around 81% were seen once. Material for sequencing was peripheral blood. This clonotype originated in a woman between 50 and 59 years old with acute or convalescent COVID-19. This chain connects TRBV19 to TRBJ2-1, with D possibly matching TRBD2 (6 bases). The CDR3 nucleotides are TGTGCCAGTAGGGGTAGGGAGGTGGTCAATGAGCAGTTCTTC. It encodes CASRGREVVNEQFF.